This T cell receptor beta chain was found in a study of tumor-infiltrating lymphocytes in primary liver carcinoma. General study results and limits: Pairs comparing tumor with adjacent tissue or blood overlapped less than pairs drawn from tumor regions.

Worth noting for this clonotype: Its specificity is not known. Since no conserved phenylalanine or tryptophan closes the CDR3, a read error is the likely cause.

With a constant-region primer, TCR beta cDNA was made from about 0.5 ug of total RNA. Three nested multiplex PCR rounds, a slightly modified ARM-PCR, produced the libraries for TCR beta. TCRdb re-called the multiplex PCR reads with MiXCR, one entry per CDR3 protein. The sample has around 330,000 distinct CDR3 sequences, 65% seen once; the top ten hold roughly 9%. Blood RNA was derived from unsorted whole blood, and germline DNA was extracted too. This receptor was identified in a man aged 35 to 55 with primary liver carcinoma and hepatitis B virus infection. The source material was peripheral blood.

The CDR3 bases are TGTGCCAGCCGCCTCGTCAGGAACACTGAAGCTTTCTTA. As protein: CASRLVRNTEAFL. V gene TRBV11-1 combines with J gene TRBJ1-1; unclear D gene. V lost 8 bases and J lost 1, with 11 bases in between. The CDR3 runs 13 residues. The germline CDR1 and CDR2 sequences are SGHAT and FQDESV (reference sequence).